Below, one TCR beta chain is given with its context. Here immunoSEQ multiplex PCR was the method, and the copy in TCRdb shows in-frame clones only, minus some. The data show under 80,000 clones, around 94% seen once. The entry originates in a study of T cell changes during pregnancy in multiple sclerosis. Germline CDR1 is SGHRS and CDR2 is YFSETQ. CDR3 length: 14 residues. V lost 0 bases, J lost 8 bases, and 3 bases stayed unmatched. The chain employs TRBV5-1 and TRBJ1-2, with TRBD1 matching over 11 bases. This specimen was peripheral blood, taken in the third trimester of pregnancy. The TCR was taken from a female donor with multiple sclerosis, enrolled in a pregnancy study. In nucleotides, the CDR3 is TGCGCCAGCAGCTTGGCGGGGACAGGGGGAGGCTACACCTTC. Translation gives CASSLAGTGGGYTF.